This T cell receptor beta chain was captured by sequencing in a study of cytomegalovirus exposure and HLA in healthy donors. Points from the study as a whole: The authors later found HLA-associated TCR beta chains more clonally expanded than equally common others. TRBV6-2, TRBV6-3 and other indistinguishable V segments were excluded.

Trimming shortened V by 5 bases and J by 6 bases, and 11 bases separated the two germline ends. The germline V gene encodes CDR1 KGHSH and CDR2 LQKENI. CDR3 length: 13 amino acids. In regard to this clone: No antigen is known for it.

With 60 Vbeta and 13 Jbeta primers, the PCR was carried out. Data came from immunoSEQ multiplex PCR; TCRdb stores just in-frame clones and leaves some out. This sample carries 150,000 to 200,000 clones, roughly 84% of them seen once, and the ten largest clones take around 0.26%. The receptor was isolated from a boy aged 10-17 years in good health and CMV-seronegative. The rearrangement uses TRBV18 and TRBJ1-5; D is unresolved. The sequencing sample was made of PBMCs. CDR3 in amino acids: CASSSTGSQPQHF. CDR3 coding DNA: TGTGCCAGCTCATCTACGGGGAGTCAGCCCCAGCATTTT.